Listed here is a single T cell receptor (beta chain). Its antigen remains unknown. Trimming at V came to 1 base and at J to 3 bases, leaving 10 bases not matched to a gene. CDR3 size: 17 residues. Construction of the TCRbeta library involved unique molecular identifiers. One entry per CDR3 protein, called by TCRdb with MiXCR from the PCR reads. The data hold about 130,000 distinct CDR3 sequences, with roughly 9% observed a single time. This sample was taken from a study of T-cell reconstitution after alpha-beta-depleted transplantation in children. Study-wide findings and caveats: Among T cells one year after transplant, newly produced cells accounted for most counts and diversity.

This receptor was taken from a girl under two years old who had a stem cell transplant for combined immunodeficiency, so the T cells may come from the graft donor. The chain employs TRBV12-3 or TRBV12-4 and TRBJ2-7; TRBD2 aligns across 9 bases. The sequencing used PBMCs, mostly from graft donor cells, collected 180 days after TCRalphabeta/CD19-depleted stem cell transplant. CDR3 in amino acids: CASSLGGWGLALYEQYF. In nucleotides, the CDR3 is TGTGCCAGCAGTTTAGGGGGCTGGGGACTAGCTCTCTACGAGCAGTACTTC.